Each of the 30 T cell receptor beta chains below was sequenced from the same sample in a study of blood T cell repertoires in COVID-19. Generated by immunoSEQ multiplex PCR, the TCRdb table keeps only in-frame clones and is missing some. The sample contains about 86,000 clones, over 70% of which appear only once. The sample taken for sequencing was peripheral blood. The receptors here all came from a woman at least 80 years old with active or convalescent COVID-19.

The chain recombines TRBV6-5 with TRBJ2-1; perhaps TRBD2 as D (5 bases). The CDR3 loop spans 10 amino acids. CDR1 is MNHEY, CDR2 SVGAGI, per germline. Trimming removed 7 bases from V and 12 bases from J, with 10 bases in between. CDR3 DNA: TGTGCCAGCAAGACTGGGAGGCAGTTCTTC. Its translation is CASKTGRQFF.

The rearrangement uses TRBV28 and TRBJ1-2, with 7 bases fitting TRBD1. The germline CDR1 and CDR2 sequences are MDHEN and SYDVKM. With V trimmed by 2 bases and J by 2 bases, 2 bases remained unmatched. The CDR3 is 14 residues long. CDR3 nucleotide sequence: TGTGCCAGCAGTTTAGCAGGGGGAAACTATGGCTACACCTTC. Amino acids: CASSLAGGNYGYTF.

The V and J genes are TRBV5-4 and TRBJ1-1; unclear D gene. Germline V lookup: CDR1 SGHNT, CDR2 YYREEE (reference sequence). Trimming removed 4 bases at V and 7 bases at J, with 26 bases between. There are 17 residues in the CDR3. The CDR3 sequence: CASSLLHGVGDLGEAFF. The CDR3 DNA reads TGTGCCAGCAGCCTACTGCATGGAGTCGGGGATTTGGGTGAAGCTTTCTTT.

The chain has TRBV30 and TRBJ2-5; 9 bases are shared with TRBD2. CDR1 is GTSNPN, CDR2 SVGIG, per germline (reference sequence). V gave up 1 base and J gave up 4 bases; unmatched junction bases: 7. The length of the CDR3 is 15 residues. CDR3 bases: TGTGCCTGGAGTGCCCTGAAACTAGCGGGAGAGACCCAGTACTTC. It codes for CAWSALKLAGETQYF.

The J gene is TRBJ2-2, the V gene TRBV27, with a weak D call TRBD1 (6 bases). This CDR3 is 14 amino acids long. CDR1 is MNHEY and CDR2 is SMNVEV in the germline V gene (reference sequence). Trimming stripped 3 bases from V and 6 bases from J, with 11 bases between. The CDR3 sequence: CASSFQGQSGELFF. CDR3 DNA sequence: TGTGCCAGCAGTTTCCAGGGGCAGTCCGGGGAGCTGTTTTTT.

This chain connects TRBV14 to TRBJ1-2; maybe TRBD1 (6 bases). This CDR3 spans 17 amino acids. V lost 0 bases and J 6 bases, leaving 20 bases between the germline ends. Germline-derived CDR1 and CDR2 are SGHDN and FVKESK. The CDR3 sequence is CASSQEGKEQGYNGYTF. DNA for the CDR3: TGTGCCAGCAGCCAAGAAGGTAAAGAACAGGGCTACAATGGCTACACCTTC.

The chain joins TRBV7-2 to TRBJ2-3; D may be TRBD2 (7 bases). The V end was cut by 0 bases, the J end by 0 bases, with 10 bases between. Germline assignment: CDR1 SGHTA and CDR2 FQGNSA. This CDR3 is built from 16 residues. In DNA form, the CDR3 reads TGTGCCAGCAGCTTAGCAGGGGGGGCTAGCACAGATACGCAGTATTTT. Translated, it gives CASSLAGGASTDTQYF.

The chain is built from TRBV28 and TRBJ1-4; maybe TRBD1 (6 bases). Germline CDR1 and CDR2: MDHEN and SYDVKM. The CDR3 runs to 13 residues. Trimming left V 6 bases short and J 7 bases short, with 12 bases between. CDR3 in DNA: TGTGCCAGCAGACCAGGGGCGGGTGAAAAACTGTTTTTT. Amino acids: CASRPGAGEKLFF.

The rearrangement joins TRBV19 to TRBJ1-1, with 9 bases that match TRBD1. This CDR3 comprises 14 residues. The germline gives CDR1 LNHDA, CDR2 SQIVND (reference sequence). With 3 bases clipped from V and 5 bases from J, the junction kept 4 bases outside the gene matches. CDR3 region: CASSIGTGWTEAFF. The CDR3, as DNA: TGTGCCAGTAGTATCGGGACAGGGTGGACTGAAGCTTTCTTT.

The genes are TRBV19 and TRBJ1-6; possible D gene TRBD1, 5 bases. From germline, CDR1 is LNHDA and CDR2 SQIVND (reference sequence). The V end was cut by 0 bases, the J end by 7 bases, with 19 bases between. This CDR3 spans 18 amino acids. The CDR3 spells CASSIDGAWRQKNSPLHF. CDR3 DNA sequence: TGTGCCAGTAGTATAGATGGAGCTTGGAGACAGAAGAATTCACCCCTCCACTTT.

The chain combines TRBV28 with TRBJ1-1; no clear D. The length of the CDR3 is 15 residues. The germline gives CDR1 MDHEN, CDR2 SYDVKM. Trimming removed 5 bases from V and 4 bases from J, with 17 bases in between. CDR3 region: CASSPSRGIGTEAFF. CDR3 in DNA: TGTGCCAGCAGTCCCTCCCGCGGGATAGGCACTGAAGCTTTCTTT.

This chain connects TRBV28 to TRBJ2-3, with 7 bases fitting TRBD2. Germline V gene sequence: CDR1 MDHEN, CDR2 SYDVKM. CDR3 length: 14 residues. V lost 3 bases to trimming and J lost 1 base; unmatched junction nucleotides: 1. CDR3 loop: CASSFRGGTDTQYF. The CDR3 DNA follows: TGTGCCAGCAGTTTCCGGGGGGGCACAGATACGCAGTATTTT.

The chain combines TRBV5-1 with TRBJ2-5, with D tentatively TRBD2 (5 bases). The V end was cut by 4 bases, the J end by 5 bases, with 9 bases between. The germline V gene encodes CDR1 SGHRS and CDR2 YFSETQ. This CDR3 is built from 12 residues. Here the CDR3 reads CASSPGGETQYF. The CDR3, as DNA: TGCGCCAGCAGCCCCGGCGGGGAGACCCAGTACTTC.

Only one count was recorded for this clone. The chain combines TRBV6-9 with TRBJ1-2; 7 nucleotides agree with TRBD1. The CDR3 length is 14 residues. The germline gives CDR1 MNHGY, CDR2 SVAAGI. The V and J ends lost 3 bases and 4 bases, in that order; junction bases with no gene match: 5. In DNA form, the CDR3 reads TGTGCCAGCAGTTACTCCGACAGGGCCTATGGCTACACCTTC. Residues: CASSYSDRAYGYTF.

This sequence joins TRBV3-1 (or the pseudogene TRBV3-2) and TRBJ1-3, with D tentatively TRBD1 (5 bases). This CDR3 contains 14 residues. CDR1 LGHDT and CDR2 YNNKEL come from the germline V gene (reference sequence). V lost 2 bases and J 7 bases, leaving 12 bases between the germline ends. The CDR3 region is CASSQPRQWNTIYF. In nucleotides, the CDR3 is TGTGCCAGCAGCCAACCCCGACAGTGGAACACCATATATTTT.

V usage is TRBV28 and J usage is TRBJ2-3, with 9 positions matching TRBD2. This CDR3 has 21 amino acids. CDR1 and CDR2 (germline): MDHEN, SYDVKM. V shed 4 bases and J 2 bases; nucleotides not matched to a gene: 22. CDR3 coding DNA: TGTGCCAGCAGTTCCTTCTGGGCGGGAGGGCCTACGGGTCCACTCACAGATACGCAGTATTTT. Its protein product is CASSSFWAGGPTGPLTDTQYF.

This clone was found a few times. This chain joins TRBV5-1 and TRBJ1-3; D might be TRBD1 (6 bases). V was trimmed by 0 bases and J by 3 bases, leaving 10 bases between them. The CDR3 sequence is 15 residues long. Per the germline V gene, CDR1 is SGHRS and CDR2 is YFSETQ. The CDR3 nucleotides read TGCGCCAGCAGCTTGGGCGGGGGCTATGGAAACACCATATATTTT. Translating it yields CASSLGGGYGNTIYF.

This clone was counted many times. The chain has TRBV2 and TRBJ2-5, with a tentative D call TRBD2 (6 bases). This CDR3 region has 15 residues. Between the trimmed V and J ends, which lost 3 bases and 2 bases, there was a span of 13 bases. The germline CDR1 and CDR2 sequences are SNHLY and FYNNEI. CDR3 DNA sequence: TGTGCCAGCAGTGACCCGGGAGTTCGACAAGAGACCCAGTACTTC. It encodes CASSDPGVRQETQYF.

This chain connects TRBV7-9 to TRBJ1-4; D not certain. The CDR3 length is 13 residues. Trimming took 0 bases from V and 6 from J, leaving 5 bases between them. Per the germline V gene, CDR1 is SEHNR and CDR2 is FQNEAQ (reference sequence). CDR3: CASSLALDEKLFF. CDR3 bases: TGTGCCAGCAGCTTAGCTCTTGATGAAAAACTGTTTTTT.

This chain uses TRBV13 with TRBJ1-3; D call uncertain. Between the trimmed V and J ends, which lost 1 base and 4 bases, there was a span of 8 bases. The length of the CDR3 is 14 residues. CDR1 is PRHDT, CDR2 FYEKMQ, per germline (reference sequence). The DNA for the CDR3 is TGTGCCAGCAGCTTAGTAGGCAGGGGAAACACCATATATTTT. This translates into CASSLVGRGNTIYF.

Concerning this clone: Within the sample, other DNA sequences also encode this same CDR3. The CDR3 DNA reads TGTGCCACCAGTAGTGAGGGAAACATTCAGTACTTC. Protein sequence: CATSSEGNIQYF. This chain connects TRBV24-1 to TRBJ2-4; D is perhaps TRBD2 (5 bases). Germline CDR1 reads KGHDR; CDR2 reads SFDVKD. CDR3 size: 12 residues. The V and J ends lost 6 bases and 6 bases respectively, with 8 bases between them.

This clone was seen only once. The V call is TRBV5-1, the J call TRBJ2-1, with TRBD2 matching over 9 bases. The CDR3 length is 16 residues. The junction had 9 bases not matched to a gene; V was cut back by 6 bases and J by 2 bases. Germline V gene data show CDR1 as SGHRS and CDR2 as YFSETQ. CDR3 sequence (DNA): TGCGCCAGCAACGATTGGCGGGAGGGCCCCTACAATGAGCAGTTCTTC. It specifies CASNDWREGPYNEQFF.

The chain joins TRBV6-6 to TRBJ2-7; 8 bases agree with TRBD2. J lost 3 bases, V lost 3 bases, and 1 base had no gene match. This CDR3 region has 13 residues. Looked up from germline, CDR1 is MNHNY and CDR2 is SVGAGI (reference sequence). CDR3 loop: CASSYREGYEQYF. In DNA form, the CDR3 reads TGTGCCAGCAGTTATCGGGAGGGCTACGAGCAGTACTTC.

The chain has TRBV11-3 and TRBJ1-2; D uncertain. From germline, CDR1 is SGHNT and CDR2 YENEEA. Trimming took off 5 bases at V and 8 bases at J, with 18 bases between the two ends. The CDR3 is 14 amino acids. CDR3 residues: CASSPPGGYEGYTF. The CDR3, as DNA: TGTGCCAGCAGCCCACCTGGAGGGTACGAAGGCTACACCTTC.

This clone was counted a few times. This chain connects TRBV4-1 to TRBJ2-1; D unclear. Germline CDR1 MGHRA, CDR2 YSYEKL. Trimming removed 1 base from V and 0 bases from J, with 4 bases in between. The CDR3 totals 14 residues. CDR3 region: CASSQGSSYNEQFF. DNA for the CDR3: TGCGCCAGCAGCCAAGGGAGCTCCTACAATGAGCAGTTCTTC.

Comment on this clone: A junction end diverges from the germline sequence, so it may reflect a read error. The chain recombines TRBV4-2 with TRBJ1-6; D uncertain. Germline assignment: CDR1 LGHNA and CDR2 YNFKEQ. This CDR3 region has 18 residues. The DNA of the CDR3 is TGTGCCAGCAGCCAAGACCTTATTGGAAAAGGAGGGAATTCACCCCCCCACTTT. This gives the protein CASSQDLIGKGGNSPPHF.

The genes are TRBV20-1 and TRBJ1-1; D remains ambiguous. V lost 3 bases and J 10 bases, leaving 12 bases between the germline ends. The germline gives CDR1 DFQATT, CDR2 SNEGSKA (reference sequence). The CDR3 contains 11 residues. CDR3 sequence reads: CSASTGLGAFF. CDR3 DNA sequence: TGCAGTGCTAGTACTGGGCTCGGAGCTTTCTTT.

This chain connects TRBV2 to TRBJ2-2; 9 nucleotides align to TRBD2. CDR1 and CDR2 from the germline V gene are SNHLY and FYNNEI. CDR3 size: 15 residues. The trim removed 7 bases at V and 6 bases at J, leaving 9 bases unmatched. The CDR3 DNA reads as TGTGCCAGCATTTTTGGCGGGGGGGGCTCCGGGGAGCTGTTTTTT. Its protein product is CASIFGGGGSGELFF.

In nucleotides, the CDR3 is TGTGCCAGCAGTCACCCCGGGGGTAGCGGGGGGTCCCGACCCACGGGGACCCAGTACTTC. Translated, it gives CASSHPGGSGGSRPTGTQYF. V is TRBV6-6 and J is TRBJ2-5, with TRBD2 matching over 10 bases. J was trimmed by 7 bases and V by 5 bases; bases with no gene match: 25. Per the germline V gene, CDR1 is MNHNY and CDR2 is SVGAGI (reference sequence). The CDR3 is 20 amino acids.

This clone has only one observation. In DNA form, the CDR3 reads TGTGCCAGCAGCCCTCCGCGACTAGCGGGGGCAAATACGCAGTATTTT. Translation: CASSPPRLAGANTQYF. The V call is TRBV27, the J call TRBJ2-3; TRBD2 agrees at 12 bases. The CDR3 consists of 16 residues. Losses at the gene ends were 6 bases for V and 7 bases for J; bases not matched to a gene: 11. Per the germline V gene, CDR1 is MNHEY and CDR2 is SMNVEV (reference sequence).